These T cell receptor beta chains were read from a single sample in a study of blood T cells in healthy people across ages. TCRdb itself ran the 5' RACE reads through MiXCR, one entry per CDR3 protein. The table has approximately 850,000 distinct CDR3 sequences, 58% seen once. Source material: blood. Receptors were obtained from a man aged 25 to 45 in good health. The CDR3 runs from the conserved cysteine through the conserved F or W. Each record gives: J gene, V gene, CDR3 protein.

>TRBJ2-4|TRBV3-1
CASSQRLSEQYF
>TRBJ2-3|TRBV4-3
CASSQDYGDQGWDTQYF
>TRBJ2-6|TRBV11-3
CASSSNAGQSSGANVLTF
>TRBJ2-2|TRBV2
CASLLGGELFF
>TRBJ2-7|TRBV4-2
CASSQAGLFREQYF
>TRBJ2-1|TRBV30
CACLTSGNHEQFF
>TRBJ2-5|TRBV20-1
CSAISSGEYQETQYF
>TRBJ1-2|TRBV16
CASSQSGGNLYGYTF
>TRBJ2-3|TRBV29-1
CSVDGEGGDTQYF
>TRBJ2-3|TRBV6-6
CASSYSMFSTDTQYF
>TRBJ2-5|TRBV20-1
CSARETSKETQYF
>TRBJ2-1|TRBV20-1
CSARVFLERGGRYNEQFF
>.|TRBV7-9
CASRIAGGAEQYF
>TRBJ1-2|TRBV20-1
CSAKINRDRGSNYGYTF
>.|TRBV12-3/TRBV12-4
CASSLTTTYEQYF
>TRBJ1-2|TRBV4-2
CASSHAPRTGVGGYTF
>TRBJ2-7|TRBV20-1
CSASAPGLTSYEQYF